Reported below is one TCR beta chain. In the authors' workflow: The authors estimated nucleated cell counts from reference gene primer amplification. Assay: immunoSEQ multiplex PCR; the TCRdb copy retains only in-frame clones and omits some. V and J calls and clone size are those listed in that table; D and trimming were worked out from the DNA. This table holds a few hundred thousand clones, roughly 88% found once. Those enrolled, adults aged about 18 to 89 years, came from roughly 23 US areas. This CDR3 has 15 residues. Germline V gene lookup returns CDR1 MDHEN and CDR2 SYDVKM. Trimming cost V 7 bases and J 1 base, with 16 bases left between them. This sample is part of a study of blood T cell repertoires in COVID-19. In the study overall: The United States, Italy and Spain were the sources of the acute and convalescent COVID-19 samples.

Sequencing used PBMCs or T cells enriched from blood (not recorded which). The chain carries TRBV28 and TRBJ1-2, with D possibly TRBD1 on 6 matching bases. This TCR was recovered from a woman between 45 and 65 years old who had recovered from COVID-19. The CDR3 nucleotides read TGTGCCAGCAAAACCCCAACAGGGTTTAACTATGGCTACACCTTC. This translates into CASKTPTGFNYGYTF.